Each of the 8 T cell receptor beta chains below was sequenced from the same sample in a study of T cell repertoires in cytomegalovirus infection. MiXCR, applied by TCRdb to the reads, yields one record per CDR3 protein. Of 250,000 to 300,000 distinct CDR3 sequences in the sample, approximately 15% were seen once. What was sequenced was CD8+ T cells from PBMCs. The origin of the receptors is a human donor in good health (CMV status not recorded). Some clones in this sample may be carry-over from other donors' samples.

This clonotype has only one observation. This chain connects TRBV11-2 to TRBJ1-1; 8 positions agree with TRBD1. The CDR3 loop spans 14 amino acids. V was clipped by 5 bases and J by 3 bases; unmatched bases: 5. Germline CDR1 and CDR2: SGHAT and FQNNGV. CDR3 amino acids: CASSIGTGYTEAFF. CDR3 DNA: TGTGCCAGCAGCATCGGGACAGGTTACACTGAAGCTTTCTTT.

J is TRBJ1-1 and V is TRBV7-8; D gene unclear. This CDR3 contains 12 residues. V lost 4 bases, J lost 1 base, and 4 bases lay in between. CDR1 and CDR2 (germline): SGHVS, FQNEAQ. The CDR3 DNA sequence: TGTGCCAGCAGCTCCACGAACACTGAAGCTTTCTTT. Protein: CASSSTNTEAFF.

The chain is built from TRBV7-9 and TRBJ1-2; D is unresolved. The germline V and J ends were trimmed by 8 bases and 5 bases, with 21 bases remaining between them. CDR1 is SEHNR, CDR2 FQNEAQ, per germline (reference sequence). This CDR3 region has 15 residues. The CDR3 protein is CASGPVSFPAYGYTF. The DNA for the CDR3 is TGTGCCAGCGGCCCCGTTTCGTTCCCCGCTTATGGCTACACCTTC.

The rearrangement joins TRBV6-5 to TRBJ2-6; weak D call: TRBD2 (5 bases). Per germline, CDR1 MNHEY and CDR2 SVGAGI. Deletions cut 2 bases from V and 2 bases from J, with 10 bases between. This CDR3 is 16 amino acids long. CDR3 sequence: CASSYRGLAGANVLTF. The CDR3 DNA reads as TGTGCCAGCAGTTACCGGGGTTTAGCTGGGGCCAACGTCCTGACTTTC.

This clonotype was counted between two and nine times. The V and J genes are TRBV6-1 and TRBJ2-3; 7 nucleotides agree with TRBD1. V gave up 4 bases and J gave up 2 bases; unmatched junction bases: 12. CDR3 size: 17 residues. CDR1 is MNHNS, CDR2 SASEGT, per germline. Written as DNA, the CDR3 is TGTGCCAGCAGTGTGGATTCATCGGACAGGCCCACAGATACGCAGTATTTT. It yields the protein CASSVDSSDRPTDTQYF.

The chain couples TRBV20-1 to TRBJ2-3, with D possibly called TRBD1 or TRBD2 (5 bases each). The CDR3 is 19 amino acids. CDR1 is DFQATT and CDR2 is SNEGSKA in the germline V gene (reference sequence). V lost 0 bases, J lost 0 bases, and 22 bases lay in between. CDR3 nucleotides: TGCAGTGCTAGAGATCTTGGGGGAAGCGCCACGATTAGCACAGATACGCAGTATTTT. Translating it yields CSARDLGGSATISTDTQYF.

J is TRBJ2-3 and V is TRBV10-2; perhaps TRBD1 as D (5 bases). Trimming cost V 8 bases and J 0 bases, with 12 bases left between them. The CDR3 sequence is 14 residues long. Germline CDR1 reads WSHSY; CDR2 reads SAAADI. This CDR3 is CASLDITSTDTQYF. The CDR3 DNA is TGCGCCAGCCTGGACATAACTAGCACAGATACGCAGTATTTT.

The rearrangement joins TRBV6-2 or TRBV6-3 to TRBJ1-5; D is undetermined. Germline V CDR1 and CDR2: MNHEY, SVGEGT. Trimming cost V 5 bases and J 0 bases, with 8 bases left between them. The CDR3 is 14 residues long. CDR3 nucleotides: TGTGCCAGCAGTCTACAGTTTAGCAATCAGCCCCAGCATTTT. Translating it yields CASSLQFSNQPQHF.